A selection of T cell receptor beta chains follows, all from one sample in a study of control samples from healthy donors and cancer patients. Repertoires were generated with immunoSEQ multiplex PCR, while TCRdb's copy carries only in-frame clones and drops some. The table has 80,000 or so clones, 91% seen once. The sample was blood. These receptors came from a man aged 50 to 60 in good health. Both conserved end residues are part of each CDR3. D genes are given only for firm matches. Clone sizes are given selectively: once, few, many, or a class where the clone is expanded.

size: -; D: -; J: TRBJ1-6; V: TRBV30; DNA: TGTGCCTGGAGAGCACAAAATTCACCCCTCCACTTT; CDR3: CAWRAQNSPLHF
size: -; D: TRBD1; J: TRBJ1-1; V: TRBV10-1; DNA: TGCGCCAGCACTCCAGGGGGCGCTGGAGCTTTCTTT; CDR3: CASTPGGAGAFF
size: -; D: -; J: TRBJ2-7; V: TRBV29-1; DNA: TGCAGCGTTGGTGGGGGTAGTGGCTACGAGCAGTACTTC; CDR3: CSVGGGSGYEQYF
size: -; D: -; J: TRBJ2-7; V: TRBV4-1; DNA: TGCGCCAGCAGCCAAGATCAGGCCTACGAGCAGTACTTC; CDR3: CASSQDQAYEQYF
size: -; D: -; J: TRBJ1-5; V: TRBV3-1/TRBV3-2; DNA: TGTGCCAGCAGCCAAGATAGACAGGCGGCTCAGCCCCAGCATTTT; CDR3: CASSQDRQAAQPQHF
size: once; D: -; J: TRBJ1-4; V: TRBV6-6; DNA: TGTGCCAGCAGTCGATCCGGGACGGCAAATGAAAAACTGTTTTTT; CDR3: CASSRSGTANEKLFF
size: once; D: TRBD1; J: TRBJ1-2; V: TRBV29-1; DNA: TGCAGCGTTGAAGAGGGGACAGGGGCCTCCTATGGCTACACCTTC; CDR3: CSVEEGTGASYGYTF
size: -; D: -; J: TRBJ2-5; V: TRBV9; DNA: TGTGCCAGCAGCCCCGGAACAGGTGGGGAAGAGACCCAGTACTTC; CDR3: CASSPGTGGEETQYF
size: -; D: TRBD1; J: TRBJ1-1; V: TRBV4-3; DNA: TGCGCCAGCAGCCAACAACCCCCAGGGGGTAACACTGAAGCTTTCTTT; CDR3: CASSQQPPGGNTEAFF
size: -; D: -; J: TRBJ2-7; V: TRBV3-1/TRBV3-2; DNA: TGTGCCAGCAGCCAAGTGTCAGGGCGGGCCTACGAGCAGTACTTC; CDR3: CASSQVSGRAYEQYF
size: -; D: -; J: TRBJ1-4; V: TRBV18; DNA: TGTGCCAGCTCACCAGGGAGTGAAAAACTGTTTTTT; CDR3: CASSPGSEKLFF
size: -; D: -; J: TRBJ1-1; V: TRBV5-1; DNA: TGCGCCAGCAGCCCTATGACAGGAGGGAACACTGAAGCTTTCTTT; CDR3: CASSPMTGGNTEAFF
size: -; D: -; J: TRBJ2-6; V: TRBV14; DNA: TGTGCCAGCAGCCAAAAGGTGTTTGGGGCCAACGTCCTGACTTTC; CDR3: CASSQKVFGANVLTF
size: -; D: TRBD1; J: TRBJ1-6; V: TRBV27; DNA: TGTGCCAGCAGTGCCGGGACAGGGAATTCACCCCTCCACTTT; CDR3: CASSAGTGNSPLHF
size: -; D: -; J: TRBJ2-3; V: TRBV6-7; DNA: TGTGCCAGCAGTTTGTTCAGGGGTTATACGCAGTATTTT; CDR3: CASSLFRGYTQYF
size: -; D: -; J: TRBJ1-1; V: TRBV5-1; DNA: TGCGCCAGCAGCTTACAGGGAACTATGAACACTGAAGCTTTCTTT; CDR3: CASSLQGTMNTEAFF
size: -; D: -; J: TRBJ2-1; V: TRBV11-2; DNA: TGTGCCAGCAGCCCCCCCCGGCCCCTATACAATGAGCAGTTCTTC; CDR3: CASSPPRPLYNEQFF
size: few; D: -; J: TRBJ1-2; V: TRBV29-1; DNA: TGCAGCGGCCTGGAGGACTATGGCTACACCTTC; CDR3: CSGLEDYGYTF
size: -; D: -; J: TRBJ1-6; V: TRBV6-4; DNA: TGTGCCAGCAGTGGGACATCCAATTCACCCCTCCACTTT; CDR3: CASSGTSNSPLHF
size: once; D: TRBD2; J: TRBJ2-5; V: TRBV3-1/TRBV3-2; DNA: TGTGCCAGCAGCCCATACGGGACTAGAGGCGAGACCCAGTACTTC; CDR3: CASSPYGTRGETQYF
size: -; D: TRBD1; J: TRBJ2-3; V: TRBV5-6; DNA: TGTGCCAGCAGCTTGCTGCGGGACAGGGGAGGCCGAGGCACAGATACGCAGTATTTT; CDR3: CASSLLRDRGGRGTDTQYF
size: -; D: TRBD2; J: TRBJ2-1; V: TRBV25-1; DNA: TGTGCCAGCAGTGAAAGGAGCGGGGGGTCCGGTAATGAGCAGTTCTTC; CDR3: CASSERSGGSGNEQFF
size: once; D: -; J: TRBJ1-1; V: TRBV19; DNA: TGTGCCAGTAGCCGAGCGAGGTATATTAGCGAAGCTTTCTTT; CDR3: CASSRARYISEAFF
size: -; D: -; J: TRBJ1-5; V: TRBV6-1; DNA: TGTGCCAGCAGTGAAGTGACTGTAGATCAGCCCCAGCATTTT; CDR3: CASSEVTVDQPQHF